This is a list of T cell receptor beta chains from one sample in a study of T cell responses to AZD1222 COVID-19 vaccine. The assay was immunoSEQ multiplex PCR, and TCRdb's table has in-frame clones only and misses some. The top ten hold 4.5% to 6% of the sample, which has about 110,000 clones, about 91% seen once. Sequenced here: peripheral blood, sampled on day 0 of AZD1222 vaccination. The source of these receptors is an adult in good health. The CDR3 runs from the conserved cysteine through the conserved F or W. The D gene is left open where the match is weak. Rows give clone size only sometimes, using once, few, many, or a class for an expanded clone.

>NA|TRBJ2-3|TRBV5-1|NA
TGCGCCAGCAGCTTGCGGGGGTGGACCACAGATACGCAGTATTTT
CASSLRGWTTDTQYF
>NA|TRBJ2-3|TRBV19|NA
TGTGCCAGTTCCCCCCTGCGGAAGTTGGACGGAGATACGCAGTATTTT
CASSPLRKLDGDTQYF
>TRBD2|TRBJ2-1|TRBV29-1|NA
TGCAGCGTTGTGGCGGGGGGCTTAACCTACAATGAGCAGTTCTTC
CSVVAGGLTYNEQFF
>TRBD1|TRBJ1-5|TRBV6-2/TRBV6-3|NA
TGTGCCAGCAGTCAGGACAGGGATAGCAATCAGCCCCAGCATTTT
CASSQDRDSNQPQHF
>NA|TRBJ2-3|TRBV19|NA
TGTGCCAGTAGTATGGGAACTTTCAGGGCAGATACGCAGTATTTT
CASSMGTFRADTQYF
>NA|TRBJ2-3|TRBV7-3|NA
TGTGCCAGCAGCTTAAGTGGAGGCACAGATACGCAGTATTTT
CASSLSGGTDTQYF
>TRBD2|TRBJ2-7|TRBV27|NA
TGTGCCAGCAGTTTCACTAGCGACTACGAGCAGTACTTC
CASSFTSDYEQYF
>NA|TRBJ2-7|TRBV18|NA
TGTGCCAGCTCCTCGGACCAGTCCGGCGAGCAGTACTTC
CASSSDQSGEQYF
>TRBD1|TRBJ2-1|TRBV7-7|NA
TGTGCTAGCAGCTCCAGACAGGGAATTGAGCAGTTCTTC
CASSSRQGIEQFF
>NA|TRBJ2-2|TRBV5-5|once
TGTGCCAGCAGCTTGACGGGGATGAACACCGGGGAGCTGTTTTTT
CASSLTGMNTGELFF
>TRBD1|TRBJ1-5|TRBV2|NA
TGTGCCAGCTCACCGGACAGGTCAATAAATCAGCCCCAGCATTTT
CASSPDRSINQPQHF
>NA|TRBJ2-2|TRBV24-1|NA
TGTGCCACCAGTCCAGAGCGACAAGGGCGGGCCACCGGGGAGCTGTTTTTT
CATSPERQGRATGELFF
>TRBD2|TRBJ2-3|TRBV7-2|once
TGTGCCAGCAGCCCCGGACTAGCGGGGGGTACAGATACGCAGTATTTT
CASSPGLAGGTDTQYF
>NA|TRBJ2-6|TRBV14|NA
TGTGCCAGCAGCCCTGGACGGTCCTCTGGGGCCAACGTCCTGACTTTC
CASSPGRSSGANVLTF
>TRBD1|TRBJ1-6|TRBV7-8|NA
TGTGCCAGCAGCTCCCTGACAGGGACTATAATTCACCCCCTCCACTTT
CASSSLTGTIIHPLHF
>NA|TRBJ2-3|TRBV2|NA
TGTGCCAGCAGTGAACAATGGGCCAGAGCGCAGTATTTT
CASSEQWARAQYF